This section outlines one T cell receptor (beta chain) sequence together with its context. Its recognized antigen is unknown. Base quality data are lacking; no much larger clone is found one base away. This sample is drawn from a study of technical replicates of blood from a handful of donors (dated by TCRdb to about 2017). The library was generated by the immunoSEQ multiplex PCR assay. As stored in TCRdb, this immuneACCESS dataset retains in-frame rearrangements with V and J assigned. A fraction of the clones does not appear; measured against another copy, unresolved V genes explain less than half of the discrepancy, and the remainder lacks a known reason. The sample includes roughly 70,000 clones, with approximately 97% observed a single time. Roughly 0.26% of the sample is taken by the ten largest. V gives up 8 bases and J gives up 6 bases, and the segment between their germline ends measures 10 bases. The CDR3 goes from the cysteine to the phenylalanine over 12 residues. CDR3 DNA only is kept here, 36 bases in frame from base 1. Taken from the germline V gene, the CDR1 and CDR2 loops are SNHLY and FYNNEI.

This chain is built from TRBV2 and TRBJ2-2, with the D gene call left open. Material for sequencing was T cells isolated from PBMCs. The TCR sequence derives from a human donor in good health. The DNA is TGTGCCAGCGTTGAGGCTCCCGGGGAGCTGTTTTTT. Its product reads: CASVEAPGELFF.